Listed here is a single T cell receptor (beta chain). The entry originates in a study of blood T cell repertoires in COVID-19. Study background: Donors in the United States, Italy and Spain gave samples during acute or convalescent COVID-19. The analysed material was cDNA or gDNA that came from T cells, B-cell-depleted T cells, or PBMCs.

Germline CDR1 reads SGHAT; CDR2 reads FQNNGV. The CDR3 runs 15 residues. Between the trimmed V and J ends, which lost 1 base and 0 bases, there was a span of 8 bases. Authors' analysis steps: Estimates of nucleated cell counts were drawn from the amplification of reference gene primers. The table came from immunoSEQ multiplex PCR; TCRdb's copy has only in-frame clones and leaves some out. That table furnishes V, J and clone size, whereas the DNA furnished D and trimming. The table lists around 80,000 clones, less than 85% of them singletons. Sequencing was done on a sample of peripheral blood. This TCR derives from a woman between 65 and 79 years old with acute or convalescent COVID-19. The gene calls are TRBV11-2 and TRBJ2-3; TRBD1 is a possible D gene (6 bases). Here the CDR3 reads CASSLVGGSTDTQYF. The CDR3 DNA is TGTGCCAGCAGCTTAGTAGGGGGTAGCACAGATACGCAGTATTTT.